This entry lists 5 T cell receptor beta chains sequenced from one sample in a study of CD8+CD57+ T cells in acquired aplastic anemia. Genomic DNA served as template for TCR beta VDJ and CDR3 profiling. MiXCR, run by TCRdb on the reads, gives a single entry per CDR3 protein. The table includes 250,000 to 350,000 distinct CDR3 sequences, roughly 61% detected once. An expansion of CD8+CD57+ cells by flow cytometry had been shown in patients chosen for sequencing. Sequencing used sorted CD4+, CD8+, or CD8+CD57+ T cells (not recorded which) from PBMCs. The receptors shown here come from a human donor with aplastic anemia.

The chain recombines TRBV7-6 with TRBJ2-2; 13 bases agree with TRBD2. CDR1 and CDR2 from the germline V gene are SGHVS and FNYEAQ. V lost 5 bases, J lost 8 bases, and 5 bases stayed unmatched. This CDR3 is 15 amino acids long. The CDR3 bases are TGTGCCAGCAGCCCGGGACTAGCGGGGCCTGGGGAGCTGTTTTTT. Translation: CASSPGLAGPGELFF.

The genes are TRBV2 and TRBJ1-6; a weak D match, TRBD1 (5 bases). The CDR3 contains 16 residues. V lost 6 bases and J lost 7, with 19 bases in between. The V gene's germline CDR1 is SNHLY and CDR2 FYNNEI. In DNA, the CDR3 is TGTGCCAGCAGCTGGGACGCCGGCCTGGGAAATTCACCCCTCCACTTT. Protein: CASSWDAGLGNSPLHF.

CDR3 amino acids: CSAAMGNTIYF. DNA for the CDR3: TGCAGTGCAGCGATGGGAAACACCATATATTTT. V is TRBV20-1 and J is TRBJ1-3, with unresolved D. Per germline, CDR1 DFQATT and CDR2 SNEGSKA (reference sequence). V was pared by 6 bases and J by 4 bases, with 7 bases between. This CDR3 comprises 11 residues.

The rearrangement joins TRBV4-3 to TRBJ1-1, with unresolved D. The CDR3 totals 13 residues. Germline V gene data show CDR1 as LGHNA and CDR2 as YSLEER. V gave up 3 bases and J gave up 6 bases, with 11 bases separating them. For the CDR3, the DNA is TGCGCCAGCAGCCAGAGCCTTGTCCCTGAAGCTTTCTTT. This codes for CASSQSLVPEAFF.

This clonotype was recorded many times. The chain couples TRBV10-3 to TRBJ2-5; the D is unclear. The germline gives CDR1 ENHRY, CDR2 SYGVKD. With 8 bases removed from V and 2 bases from J, the gap between germline ends came to 6 bases. The CDR3 is 11 residues long. This chain's CDR3 is CAIGTQETQYF. CDR3 DNA: TGTGCCATCGGTACACAAGAGACCCAGTACTTC.